This TCR beta chain was sequenced during a study of blood T cell repertoires in COVID-19. Across the study: Collection of acute and convalescent COVID-19 samples took place in the United States, Italy and Spain.

Participants, about 18 to 90 years old, spanned approximately 25 US areas. Recovered status in Cohort 3 required two negative PCRs, clearance, or symptom resolution. Trimming at V came to 2 bases and at J to 4 bases, leaving 5 bases not matched to a gene. CDR3 length: 15 residues. Germline loops: CDR1 KGHSH, CDR2 LQKENI. A note on this clone: Other DNA sequences within the sample encode an identical CDR3.

Authors' methods: Amplification of reference gene primers was used by the study to estimate nucleated cell counts. Clones were read by immunoSEQ multiplex PCR, and TCRdb kept only the in-frame ones, dropping some. The D gene and trimming were derived from the DNA, and the V and J assignments and clone size from that table. The table shows about 250,000 clones, with around 86% occurring only once. This sequence was found in a man in his forties or fifties who had recovered from COVID-19. The sample was PBMCs or T cells enriched from blood (not recorded which). The chain uses TRBV18 and TRBJ1-1; TRBD1 aligns across 9 bases. Here the CDR3 DNA reads TGTGCCAGCTCACCAACAGGACAGGGGAGCACTGAAGCTTTCTTT. It encodes CASSPTGQGSTEAFF.